This is a list of T cell receptor beta chains from one sample in a study of OX40 agonist ivuxolimab in advanced cancers. Assay: immunoSEQ multiplex PCR; the TCRdb copy retains only in-frame clones and omits some. The sample consists of about 76,000 clones, 80% to 90% of them appearing once. This specimen was CD4+ or CD8+ T cells sorted from blood, taken in a trial of the OX40 agonist ivuxolimab. Receptors originate from an adult with an advanced solid tumor such as melanoma, head and neck, liver or kidney cancer. The conserved cysteine and the conserved F or W are not part of the CDR3 here. Rows may omit the clone size; those that give it use once, few, many or a size class.

V	size	J	CDR3
TRBV9	.	TRBJ2-7	ASSGGGLYEQY
TRBV18	.	TRBJ2-7	ASSGDGSSYEQY
TRBV11-2	.	TRBJ2-6	ASSSLRGSGANVLT
TRBV30	few	TRBJ2-7	AWSIRQGHEQY
TRBV21-1	.	TRBJ2-3	ASSKERVATDTQY
TRBV6-6	.	TRBJ1-2	ASSYWSDGYT
TRBV5-5	once	TRBJ2-1	ASSLITGTGGDEQF
TRBV27	.	TRBJ1-1	ASSPGTDREAF
TRBV7-2	.	TRBJ2-2	ASSFQGTTGELF
TRBV4-1	.	TRBJ2-4	ATGAPQTSGLAKNIQY
TRBV7-8	.	TRBJ1-2	ASSLETVWGYGYT
TRBV28	.	TRBJ1-5	ASSLGGWTQH
TRBV7-2	few	TRBJ2-5	ASSLGRGDGETQY
TRBV11-3	.	TRBJ2-5	ASSYTQGGETQY
TRBV4-1	.	TRBJ1-1	ASRQTGGAGTEAF
TRBV30	once	TRBJ2-3	AWSVRGTTQY
TRBV2	.	TRBJ2-7	ASRFPDVYEQY
TRBV6-1	.	TRBJ1-2	ASSDGQGRGYT
TRBV28	.	TRBJ2-7	ASSSGPPVGEQY
TRBV28	.	TRBJ2-5	ASSLREGTLQETQY
TRBV2	.	TRBJ1-3	ASSVELGGNTIY
TRBV6-5	once	TRBJ2-7	ASSYLNSYEQY
TRBV10-3	.	TRBJ1-3	AISEGNTIY
TRBV5-1	once	TRBJ1-2	ASSPAGTGGFDGYT
TRBV2	.	TRBJ2-2	ASSFVRVPAGELF
TRBV15	.	TRBJ1-2	ATSRDFRGARYT